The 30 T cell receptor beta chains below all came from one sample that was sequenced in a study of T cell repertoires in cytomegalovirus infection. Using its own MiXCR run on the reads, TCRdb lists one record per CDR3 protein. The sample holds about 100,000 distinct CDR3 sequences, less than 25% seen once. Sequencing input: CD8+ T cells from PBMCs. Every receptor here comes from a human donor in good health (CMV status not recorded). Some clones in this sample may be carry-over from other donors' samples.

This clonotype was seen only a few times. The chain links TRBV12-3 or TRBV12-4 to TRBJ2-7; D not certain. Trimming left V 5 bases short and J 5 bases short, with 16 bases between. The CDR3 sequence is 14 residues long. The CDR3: CASSPVRTLDEQYF. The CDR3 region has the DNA TGTGCCAGCAGTCCCGTCCGGACGTTGGACGAGCAGTACTTC.

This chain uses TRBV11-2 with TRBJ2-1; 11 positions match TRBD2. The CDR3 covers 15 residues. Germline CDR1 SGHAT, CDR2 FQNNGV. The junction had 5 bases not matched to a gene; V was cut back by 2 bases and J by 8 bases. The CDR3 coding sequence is TGTGCCAGCAGCTTAATTGTTAGCGGGGGGGATGAGCAGTTCTTC. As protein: CASSLIVSGGDEQFF.

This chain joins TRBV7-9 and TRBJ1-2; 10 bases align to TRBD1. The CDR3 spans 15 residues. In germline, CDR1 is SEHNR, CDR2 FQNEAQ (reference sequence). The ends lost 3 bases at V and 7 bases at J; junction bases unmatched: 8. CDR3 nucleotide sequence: TGTGCCAGCAGCTTCCCGGGACAGGGGTTATCTGGCTACACCTTC. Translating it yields CASSFPGQGLSGYTF.

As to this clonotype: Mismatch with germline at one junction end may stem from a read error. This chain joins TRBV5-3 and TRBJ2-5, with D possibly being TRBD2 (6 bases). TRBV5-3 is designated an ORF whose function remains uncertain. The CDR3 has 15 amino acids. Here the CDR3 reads CASSLGGALPETQYF. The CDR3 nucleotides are TGTGCCAGCAGCTTGGGCGGGGCCCTTCCGGAGACCCAGTACTTC.

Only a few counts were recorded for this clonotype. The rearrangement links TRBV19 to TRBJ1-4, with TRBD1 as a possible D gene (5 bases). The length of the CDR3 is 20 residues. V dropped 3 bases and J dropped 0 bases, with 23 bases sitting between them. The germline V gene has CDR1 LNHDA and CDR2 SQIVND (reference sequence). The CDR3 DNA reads TGTGCCAGTAGTATCGGCTGGGGGGACCCTACCTTTGCAACTAATGAAAAACTGTTTTTT. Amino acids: CASSIGWGDPTFATNEKLFF.

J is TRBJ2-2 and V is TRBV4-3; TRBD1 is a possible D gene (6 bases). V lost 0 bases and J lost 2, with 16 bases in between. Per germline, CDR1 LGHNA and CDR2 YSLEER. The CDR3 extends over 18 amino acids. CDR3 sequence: CASSQDETGVYNTGELFF. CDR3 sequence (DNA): TGCGCCAGCAGCCAAGACGAGACAGGTGTATATAACACCGGGGAGCTGTTTTTT.

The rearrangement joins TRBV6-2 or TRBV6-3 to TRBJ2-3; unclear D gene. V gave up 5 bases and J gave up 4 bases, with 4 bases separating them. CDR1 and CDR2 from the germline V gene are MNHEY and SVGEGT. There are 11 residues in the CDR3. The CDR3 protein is CASSKPDTQYF. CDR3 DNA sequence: TGTGCCAGCAGTAAACCAGATACGCAGTATTTT.

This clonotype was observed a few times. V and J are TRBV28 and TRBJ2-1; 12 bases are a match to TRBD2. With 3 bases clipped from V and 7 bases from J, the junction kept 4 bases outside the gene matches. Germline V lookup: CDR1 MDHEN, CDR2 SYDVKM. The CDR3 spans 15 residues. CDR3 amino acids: CASSFLAGGGNEQFF. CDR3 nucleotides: TGTGCCAGCAGTTTTCTAGCGGGAGGGGGAAATGAGCAGTTCTTC.

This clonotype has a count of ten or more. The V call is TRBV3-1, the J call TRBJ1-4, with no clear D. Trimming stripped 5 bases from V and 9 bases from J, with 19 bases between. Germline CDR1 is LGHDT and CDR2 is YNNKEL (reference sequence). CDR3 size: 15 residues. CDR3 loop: CASSGQWMESKKLFF. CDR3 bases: TGTGCCAGCAGCGGGCAGTGGATGGAGTCTAAAAAACTGTTTTTT.

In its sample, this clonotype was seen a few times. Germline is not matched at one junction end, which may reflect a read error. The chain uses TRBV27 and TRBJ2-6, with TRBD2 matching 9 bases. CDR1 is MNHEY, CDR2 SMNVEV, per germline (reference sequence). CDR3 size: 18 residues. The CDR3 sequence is CASSVSSGALSGANVLTF. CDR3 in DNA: TGTGCCAGCAGTGTATCTAGCGGGGCCCTCTCTGGGGCCAACGTCCTGACTTTC.

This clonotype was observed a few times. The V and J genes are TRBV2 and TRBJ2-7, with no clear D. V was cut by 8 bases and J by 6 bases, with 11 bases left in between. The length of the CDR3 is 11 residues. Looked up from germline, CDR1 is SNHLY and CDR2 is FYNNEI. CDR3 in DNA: TGTGCCAGCGTCTCGACCCTCGAGCAGTACTTC. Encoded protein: CASVSTLEQYF.

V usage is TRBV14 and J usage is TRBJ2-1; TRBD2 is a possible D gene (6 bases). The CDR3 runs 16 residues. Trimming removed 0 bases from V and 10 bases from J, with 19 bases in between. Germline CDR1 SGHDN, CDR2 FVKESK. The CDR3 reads CASSQDRGLLEEEQFF. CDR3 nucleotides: TGTGCCAGCAGCCAAGATCGGGGGTTACTAGAAGAGGAGCAGTTCTTC.

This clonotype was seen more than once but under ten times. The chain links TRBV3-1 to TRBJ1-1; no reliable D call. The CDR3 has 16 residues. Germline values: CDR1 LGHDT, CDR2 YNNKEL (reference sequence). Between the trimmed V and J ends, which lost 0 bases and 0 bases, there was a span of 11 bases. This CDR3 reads CASSQESAALNTEAFF. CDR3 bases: TGTGCCAGCAGCCAAGAATCGGCGGCACTGAACACTGAAGCTTTCTTT.

The CDR3 sequence: CASSQDWDRTYEQYF. CDR3 sequence (DNA): TGTGCCAGCAGCCAAGATTGGGACAGGACCTACGAGCAGTACTTC. The chain couples TRBV4-2 to TRBJ2-7, with TRBD1 matching 8 bases. The germline CDR1 and CDR2 sequences are LGHNA and YNFKEQ. This CDR3 region has 15 residues. V trimming: 0 bases; J trimming: 2 bases; junction bases outside the gene matches: 3.

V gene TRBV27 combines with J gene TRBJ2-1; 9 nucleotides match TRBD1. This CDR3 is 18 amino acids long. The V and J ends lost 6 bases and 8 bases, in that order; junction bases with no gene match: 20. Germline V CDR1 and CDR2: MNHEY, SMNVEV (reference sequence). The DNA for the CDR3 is TGTGCCAGCAGCTCCCTCTATTCGCGGGACAGGGATTCCGATGAGCAGTTCTTC. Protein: CASSSLYSRDRDSDEQFF.

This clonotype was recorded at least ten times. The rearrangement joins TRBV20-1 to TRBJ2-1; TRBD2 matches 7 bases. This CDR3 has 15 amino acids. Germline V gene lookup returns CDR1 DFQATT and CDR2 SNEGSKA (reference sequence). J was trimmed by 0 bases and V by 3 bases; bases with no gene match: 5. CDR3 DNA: TGCAGTGCTAGCGGGACTACCCTCTCCTACAATGAGCAGTTCTTC. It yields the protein CSASGTTLSYNEQFF.

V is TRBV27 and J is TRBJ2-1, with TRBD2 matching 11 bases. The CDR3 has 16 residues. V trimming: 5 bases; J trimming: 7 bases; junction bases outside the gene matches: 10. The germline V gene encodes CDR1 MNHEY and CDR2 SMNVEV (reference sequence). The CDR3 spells CASSPELAGVYNEQFF. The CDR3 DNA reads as TGTGCCAGCAGTCCAGAACTAGCGGGGGTCTATAATGAGCAGTTCTTC.

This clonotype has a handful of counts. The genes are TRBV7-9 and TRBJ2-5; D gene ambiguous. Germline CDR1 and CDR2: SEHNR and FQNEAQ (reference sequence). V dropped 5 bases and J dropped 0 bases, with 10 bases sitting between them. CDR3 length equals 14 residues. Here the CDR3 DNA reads TGTGCCAGCAGCCCCAGGTCCCACCAAGAGACCCAGTACTTC. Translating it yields CASSPRSHQETQYF.

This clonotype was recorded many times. The CDR3 loop reads CASSLGLAGLTYNEQFF. As DNA, the CDR3 is TGTGCCAGCAGTTTAGGACTAGCGGGCCTAACCTACAATGAGCAGTTCTTC. J is TRBJ2-1 and V is TRBV28, with 11 bases fitting TRBD2. This CDR3 is built from 17 residues. Germline trimming cut 2 bases from V and 2 bases from J; bases unmatched to any gene: 5. CDR1 is MDHEN and CDR2 is SYDVKM in the germline V gene.

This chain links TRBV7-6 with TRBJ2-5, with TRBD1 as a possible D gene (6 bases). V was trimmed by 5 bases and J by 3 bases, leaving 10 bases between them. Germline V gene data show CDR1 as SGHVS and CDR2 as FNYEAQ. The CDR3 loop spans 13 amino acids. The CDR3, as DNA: TGTGCCAGCAGCACCCCAGGGGAAGAGACCCAGTACTTC. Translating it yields CASSTPGEETQYF. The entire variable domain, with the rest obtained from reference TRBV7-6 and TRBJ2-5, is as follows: GAGVSQSPRYKVTKRGQDVALRCDPISGHVSLYWYRQALGQGPEFLTYFNYEAQQDKSGLPNDRFSAERPEGSISTLTIQRTEQRDSAMYRCASSTPGEETQYFGPGTRLLVL.

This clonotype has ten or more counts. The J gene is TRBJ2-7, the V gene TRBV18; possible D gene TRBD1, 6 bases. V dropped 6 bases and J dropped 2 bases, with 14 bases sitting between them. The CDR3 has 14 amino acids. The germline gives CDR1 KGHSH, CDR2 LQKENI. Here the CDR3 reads CASSAGVRPYEQYF. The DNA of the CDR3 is TGTGCCAGCTCGGCAGGGGTGCGGCCCTACGAGCAGTACTTC.

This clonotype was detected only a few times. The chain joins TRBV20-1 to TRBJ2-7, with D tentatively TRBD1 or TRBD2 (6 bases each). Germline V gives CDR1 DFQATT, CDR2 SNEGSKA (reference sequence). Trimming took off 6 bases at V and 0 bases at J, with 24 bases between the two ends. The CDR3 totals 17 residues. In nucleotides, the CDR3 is TGCAGTGCCCCTCTAAGGCTCAAGGGGGAGGTCTCCTACGAGCAGTACTTC. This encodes CSAPLRLKGEVSYEQYF.

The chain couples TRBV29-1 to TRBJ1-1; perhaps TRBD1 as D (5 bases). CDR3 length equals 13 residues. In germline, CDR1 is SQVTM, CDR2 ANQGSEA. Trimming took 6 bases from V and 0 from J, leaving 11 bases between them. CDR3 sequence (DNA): TGCAGCGTACCGACGGGGGTGAACACTGAAGCTTTCTTT. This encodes CSVPTGVNTEAFF.

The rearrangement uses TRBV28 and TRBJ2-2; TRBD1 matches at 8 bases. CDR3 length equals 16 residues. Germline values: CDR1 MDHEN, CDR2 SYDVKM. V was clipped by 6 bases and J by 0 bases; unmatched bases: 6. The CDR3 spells CASRRETGANTGELFF. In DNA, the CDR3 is TGTGCCAGCAGACGGGAGACAGGGGCGAACACCGGGGAGCTGTTTTTT.

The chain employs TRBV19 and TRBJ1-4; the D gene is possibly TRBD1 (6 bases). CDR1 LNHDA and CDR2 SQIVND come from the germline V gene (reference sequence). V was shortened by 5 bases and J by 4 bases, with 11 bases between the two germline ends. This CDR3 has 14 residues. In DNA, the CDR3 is TGTGCCAGTAGTGAAGACAGGCTTAATGAAAAACTGTTTTTT. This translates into CASSEDRLNEKLFF.

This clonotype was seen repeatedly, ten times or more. The CDR3 spells CASRPLAGGPITYEQYF. As DNA, the CDR3 is TGTGCCAGCAGGCCCCTAGCGGGAGGGCCTATCACCTACGAGCAGTACTTC. V is TRBV6-2 or TRBV6-3 and J is TRBJ2-7, with 12 bases lining up with TRBD2. This CDR3 is 17 amino acids long. Trimming took 6 bases from V and 2 from J; bases not matched to a gene: 11. Germline V lookup: CDR1 MNHEY, CDR2 SVGEGT.

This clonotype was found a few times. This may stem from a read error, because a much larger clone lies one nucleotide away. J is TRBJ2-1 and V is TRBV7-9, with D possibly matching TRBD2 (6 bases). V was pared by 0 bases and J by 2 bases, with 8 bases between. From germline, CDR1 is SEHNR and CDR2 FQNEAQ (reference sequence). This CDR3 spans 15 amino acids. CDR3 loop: CASSLAAGTYNEQFF. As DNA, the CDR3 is TGTGCCAGCAGCTTAGCGGCGGGAACCTACAATGAGCAGTTCTTC. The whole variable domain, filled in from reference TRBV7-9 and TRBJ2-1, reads DTGVSQNPRHKITKRGQNVTFRCDPISEHNRLYWYRQTLGQGPEFLTYFQNEAQLEKSRLLSDRFSAERPKGSFSTLEIQRTEQGDSAMYLCASSLAAGTYNEQFFGPGTRLTVL.

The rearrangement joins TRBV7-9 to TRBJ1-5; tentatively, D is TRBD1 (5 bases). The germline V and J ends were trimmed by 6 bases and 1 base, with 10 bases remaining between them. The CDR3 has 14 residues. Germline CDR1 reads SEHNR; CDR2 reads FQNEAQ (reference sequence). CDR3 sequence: CASSSRGSNQPQHF. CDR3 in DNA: TGTGCCAGCAGTTCACGGGGGAGCAATCAGCCCCAGCATTTT.

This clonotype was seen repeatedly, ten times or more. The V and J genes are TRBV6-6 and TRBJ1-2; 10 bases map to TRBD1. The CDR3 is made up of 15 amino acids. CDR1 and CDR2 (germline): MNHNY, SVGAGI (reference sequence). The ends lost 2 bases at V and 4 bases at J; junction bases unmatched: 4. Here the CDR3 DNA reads TGTGCCAGCAGTTACCCGACAGGGGGCATCTATGGCTACACCTTC. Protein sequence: CASSYPTGGIYGYTF.

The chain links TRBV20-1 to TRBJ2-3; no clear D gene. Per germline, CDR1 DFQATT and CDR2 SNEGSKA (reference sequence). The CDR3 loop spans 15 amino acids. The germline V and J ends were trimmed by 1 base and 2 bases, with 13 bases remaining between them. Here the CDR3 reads CSARAWTENTDTQYF. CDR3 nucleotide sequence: TGCAGTGCTAGAGCCTGGACCGAGAACACAGATACGCAGTATTTT.